This T cell receptor beta chain was recorded in a study of CD8 T cells in ankylosing spondylitis. Study-level results: The study looked at matched synovial fluid samples from ankylosing spondylitis patients. Disease-linked clones were reported to be significantly enriched there. Certain motif variants had earlier appeared in reactive arthritis synovial fluid and blood.

The sample holds many counts of this clonotype. What it binds is not known. A single record per CDR3 protein comes from TCRdb applying MiXCR to the 5' RACE reads. The repertoire holds about 220,000 distinct CDR3 sequences, around a quarter seen once, with approximately 6.6% in the top ten. This CDR3 contains 14 residues. The V end was cut by 3 bases, the J end by 3 bases, with 11 bases between. Germline CDR1 is DFQATT and CDR2 is SNEGSKA (reference sequence). The receptor was isolated from a male donor with ankylosing spondylitis or in good health (not recorded which). Sequenced sample: blood, either unsorted or a sorted T cell fraction (not recorded which). This rearrangement joins TRBV20-1 to TRBJ1-4; a possible D gene is TRBD1 (6 bases). The CDR3 protein is CSARQDRSNEKLFF. The CDR3 nucleotides read TGCAGTGCTAGGCAAGACAGGTCTAATGAAAAACTGTTTTTT.